The table lists the clone carrying this T cell receptor (beta chain) with a few counts. The antigen is not known. The sample has other DNA sequences that encode this CDR3 too. The V segment lost 5 bases and the J segment 3 bases; nucleotides outside the gene matches: 1. CDR3 size: 12 residues. Germline CDR1 MGHDK, CDR2 SYGVNS. What was sequenced were expressed TCRB transcripts, since all of the isolated RNA had been reverse transcribed. This table comes from immunoSEQ multiplex PCR, and its TCRdb copy is limited to in-frame clones, with some not included. The table lists over 700,000 clones, 17% of them singletons, with around 0.02% in the top ten. This record belongs to a study of beta chain features in type 1 diabetes. Study observations and caveats: VDJ junctions from type 1 diabetes patients carried fewer insertions and larger deletions. Cells carrying high TCR expression could end up over-represented when cDNA is sequenced.

The V call is TRBV25-1, the J call TRBJ2-7, with 7 bases matching TRBD1. This TCR derives from a woman under 30 in good health. Source material: naive CD4+ T cells from blood. The CDR3 sequence is CASSRDSYEQYF. The CDR3 DNA is TGTGCCAGCAGTAGGGACAGCTACGAGCAGTACTTC.